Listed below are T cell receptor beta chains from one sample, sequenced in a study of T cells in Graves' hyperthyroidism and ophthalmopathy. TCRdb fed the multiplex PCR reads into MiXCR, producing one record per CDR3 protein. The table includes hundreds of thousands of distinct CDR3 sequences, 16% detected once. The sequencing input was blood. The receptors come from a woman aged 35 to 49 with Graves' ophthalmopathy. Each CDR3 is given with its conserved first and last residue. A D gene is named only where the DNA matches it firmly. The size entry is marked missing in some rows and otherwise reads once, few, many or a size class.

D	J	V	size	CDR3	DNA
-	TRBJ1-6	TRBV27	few	CASSWTAHPNSPLHF	TGTGCCAGCAGTTGGACAGCCCACCCGAATTCACCCCTCCACTTT
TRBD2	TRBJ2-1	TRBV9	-	CASSVAVGGLHNEQFF	TGTGCCAGCAGCGTAGCAGTGGGAGGGCTCCACAATGAGCAGTTCTTC
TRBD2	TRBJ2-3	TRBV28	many	CASNLLAVPDTQYF	TGTGCCAGCAACCTACTAGCGGTCCCGGATACGCAGTATTTT
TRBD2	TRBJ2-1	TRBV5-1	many	CASRSGTDNEQFF	TGCGCCAGCAGGAGCGGGACCGACAATGAGCAGTTCTTC
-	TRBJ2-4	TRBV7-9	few	CASSKARDEKGNIQYF	TGTGCCAGCAGCAAGGCCCGGGACGAGAAAGGGAACATTCAGTACTTC
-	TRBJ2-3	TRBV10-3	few	CAISDFDGTDTQYF	TGTGCCATCAGTGATTTCGATGGAACAGATACGCAGTATTTT
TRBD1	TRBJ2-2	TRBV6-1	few	CASSDPGTGAGELFF	TGTGCCAGCAGTGACCCCGGGACAGGGGCCGGGGAGCTGTTTTTT
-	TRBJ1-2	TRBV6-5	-	CASSYSRDYTF	TGTGCCAGCAGTTACTCTAGGGACTACACCTTC
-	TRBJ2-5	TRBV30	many	CAWSRQETQYF	TGTGCCTGGAGTCGCCAAGAGACCCAGTACTTC
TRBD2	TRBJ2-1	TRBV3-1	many	CASRTGLAGGNEQFF	TGTGCCAGCAGGACTGGACTAGCGGGAGGCAATGAGCAGTTCTTC
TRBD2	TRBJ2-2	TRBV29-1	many	CSAFLREGGELFF	TGCAGCGCATTCCTCAGGGAGGGCGGGGAGCTGTTTTTT
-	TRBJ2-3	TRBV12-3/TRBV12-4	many	CASSTQGTSTDTQYF	TGTGCCAGCAGTACCCAGGGGACTAGCACAGATACGCAGTATTTT
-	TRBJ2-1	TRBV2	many	CASSKQVYNEQFF	TGTGCCAGCAGTAAACAGGTGTACAATGAGCAGTTCTTC
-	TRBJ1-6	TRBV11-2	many	CASSPTSGYNSPLHF	TGTGCCAGCAGCCCCACTTCAGGCTATAATTCACCCCTCCACTTT
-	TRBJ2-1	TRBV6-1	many	CASSDQSYNEQFF	TGTGCCAGCAGTGATCAGAGCTACAATGAGCAGTTCTTC
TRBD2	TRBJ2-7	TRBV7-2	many	CASIDAGGTSPYEQYF	TGTGCCAGCATCGACGCGGGTGGGACTAGTCCCTACGAGCAGTACTTC
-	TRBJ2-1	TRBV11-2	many	CASSLAFLGNEQFF	TGTGCCAGCAGCTTGGCGTTTTTGGGCAATGAGCAGTTCTTC
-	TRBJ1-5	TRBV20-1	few	CSATGGRDQPQHF	TGCAGTGCTACTGGGGGGCGGGATCAGCCCCAGCATTTT
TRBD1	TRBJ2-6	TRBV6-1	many	CASSASDRGRLSGANVLTF	TGTGCCAGCAGTGCGTCGGACAGGGGGCGGCTATCTGGGGCCAACGTCCTGACTTTC
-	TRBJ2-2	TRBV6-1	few	CASSPATGELFF	TGTGCCAGCAGTCCGGCCACCGGGGAGCTGTTTTTT
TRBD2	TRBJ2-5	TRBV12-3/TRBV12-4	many	CASSLAGGRQETQYF	TGTGCCAGCAGCCTAGCGGGAGGGCGCCAAGAGACCCAGTACTTC
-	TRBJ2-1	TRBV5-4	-	CASSFRGGGNEQFF	TGTGCCAGCAGTTTTAGGGGGGGGGGCAATGAGCAGTTCTTC
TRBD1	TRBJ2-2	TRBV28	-	CASSGGQGIRGELFF	TGTGCCAGCAGTGGGGGACAGGGAATTCGCGGGGAGCTGTTTTTT
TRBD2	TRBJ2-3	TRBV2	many	CASSPTSGRASGTDTQYF	TGTGCCAGCAGCCCCACTAGCGGGAGGGCCTCGGGCACAGATACGCAGTATTTT
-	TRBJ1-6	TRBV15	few	CATSRVRVDSPLHF	TGTGCCACCAGCAGAGTCAGGGTGGATTCACCCCTCCACTTT
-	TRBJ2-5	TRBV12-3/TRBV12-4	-	CASSLDGWKTQYF	TGTGCCAGCAGTTTAGATGGGTGGAAGACCCAGTACTTC
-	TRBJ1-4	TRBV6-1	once	CASSESWGTNEKLFF	TGTGCCAGCAGTGAAAGCTGGGGCACTAATGAAAAACTGTTTTTT
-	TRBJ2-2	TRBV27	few	CATYGVLFF	TGTGCCACCTACGGGGTCCTGTTTTTT
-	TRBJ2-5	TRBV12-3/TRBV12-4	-	CATHSDGTQYF	TGTGCCACCCATTCCGACGGGACCCAGTACTTC
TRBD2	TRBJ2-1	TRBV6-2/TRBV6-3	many	CASSRRTSGSPVGNEQFF	TGTGCCAGCAGCCGTAGGACTAGCGGGAGTCCCGTAGGGAATGAGCAGTTCTTC
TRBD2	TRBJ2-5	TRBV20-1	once	CSALTRTSGRSETQYF	TGCAGTGCTCTAACCCGGACTAGCGGGAGATCAGAGACCCAGTACTTC
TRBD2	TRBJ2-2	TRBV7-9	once	CASSQLTSGGGVGELFF	TGTGCCAGCAGCCAACTGACTAGCGGGGGGGGGGTCGGGGAGCTGTTTTTT
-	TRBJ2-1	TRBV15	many	CATSRLPGANEQFF	TGTGCCACCAGCAGACTCCCGGGGGCGAATGAGCAGTTCTTC